A single sample is the source of the 14 T cell receptor beta chains below, sequenced in a study of blood T cell repertoires in COVID-19. The protocol was immunoSEQ multiplex PCR, while the TCRdb copy is restricted to in-frame clones and leaves out a portion. The sample comprises 200,000 to 300,000 clones, roughly 86% of which are singletons, and approximately 6% rests with the top ten. The sample taken for sequencing was peripheral blood. Receptors originate from a woman aged 80 or older with COVID-19, enrolled during active disease.

The chain uses TRBV9 and TRBJ2-7, with 7 bases that match TRBD1. The CDR3 is 13 amino acids. Trimming removed 3 bases from V and 2 bases from J; junction bases left unmatched: 2. Germline CDR1 reads SGDLS; CDR2 reads YYNGEE. The CDR3 DNA follows: TGTGCCAGCAGCGCCGGGACAGCCTACGAGCAGTACTTC. Translating it yields CASSAGTAYEQYF.

This clone has only one observation. This chain links TRBV5-1 with TRBJ2-1; 7 bases are shared with TRBD1. The CDR3 is made up of 13 amino acids. The germline V gene has CDR1 SGHRS and CDR2 YFSETQ. The V segment lost 2 bases and the J segment 7 bases; nucleotides outside the gene matches: 3. The CDR3 here is CASSLQGRNEQFF. CDR3 nucleotide sequence: TGCGCCAGCAGCTTACAGGGGAGAAATGAGCAGTTCTTC.

The chain combines TRBV7-2 with TRBJ2-1, with a possible D match to TRBD1 (6 bases). Germline V lookup: CDR1 SGHTA, CDR2 FQGNSA. The CDR3 is 18 residues long. V lost 5 bases and J 0 bases, leaving 20 bases between the germline ends. The CDR3 is CASSLTVGQPSSYNEQFF. CDR3 nucleotide sequence: TGTGCCAGCAGCCTAACGGTCGGACAGCCGAGCTCCTACAATGAGCAGTTCTTC.

The V and J genes are TRBV3-1 (or the pseudogene TRBV3-2) and TRBJ2-3, with D possibly TRBD2 on 6 matching bases. The CDR3 consists of 17 residues. Trimming took 0 bases from V and 0 from J, leaving 13 bases between them. From germline, CDR1 is LGHDT and CDR2 YNNKEL (reference sequence). The CDR3 DNA reads TGTGCCAGCAGCCAAGATTACTCCGGGGGAAGCACAGATACGCAGTATTTT. Translating gives CASSQDYSGGSTDTQYF.

This chain joins TRBV9 and TRBJ1-6; D is uncertain. V dropped 4 bases and J dropped 0 bases, with 14 bases sitting between them. Per the germline V gene, CDR1 is SGDLS and CDR2 is YYNGEE. The CDR3 extends over 17 amino acids. The CDR3 DNA reads as TGTGCCAGCAGCCCCGGCGGGTCCAGCTCCTATAATTCACCCCTCCACTTT. It specifies CASSPGGSSSYNSPLHF.

This chain uses TRBV19 with TRBJ1-5, with 9 bases identical to TRBD1. This CDR3 contains 16 residues. The germline CDR1 and CDR2 sequences are LNHDA and SQIVND (reference sequence). V dropped 5 bases and J dropped 7; count of bases not matched to a gene: 12. The CDR3 is CASSPIPGQGGQPQHF. Here the CDR3 DNA reads TGTGCCAGTAGTCCAATACCGGGACAGGGTGGCCAGCCCCAGCATTTT.

The V call is TRBV11-2, the J call TRBJ2-7; 8 nucleotides agree with TRBD1. Germline loops: CDR1 SGHAT, CDR2 FQNNGV. Trimming took 1 base from V and 2 from J; bases not matched to a gene: 4. CDR3 length: 15 residues. CDR3 sequence: CASSLAGQGPYEQYF. In DNA, the CDR3 is TGTGCCAGCAGCTTAGCCGGACAGGGACCCTACGAGCAGTACTTC.

This chain connects TRBV28 to TRBJ1-2; the D gene is possibly TRBD1 (6 bases). The CDR3 spans 14 residues. Germline V lookup: CDR1 MDHEN, CDR2 SYDVKM. The ends were cut back, 4 bases at V and 2 bases at J, with 11 bases in the middle. DNA of the CDR3: TGTGCCAGCAGTTCCGGACAGTTAAACTATGGCTACACCTTC. Its translation is CASSSGQLNYGYTF.

The chain carries TRBV5-1 and TRBJ1-4; tentative D call: TRBD1 (6 bases). V dropped 0 bases and J dropped 5 bases, with 8 bases sitting between them. Germline V gene data show CDR1 as SGHRS and CDR2 as YFSETQ. The CDR3 totals 14 residues. CDR3 loop: CASSLATGNEKLFF. For the CDR3, the DNA is TGCGCCAGCAGCTTGGCGACAGGAAATGAAAAACTGTTTTTT. The full variable domain, completed using reference TRBV5-1 and TRBJ1-4, is KAGVTQTPRYLIKTRGQQVTLSCSPISGHRSVSWYQQTPGQGLQFLFEYFSETQRNKGNFPGRFSGRQFSNSRSEMNVSTLELGDSALYLCASSLATGNEKLFFGSGTQLSVL.

Comment on this clone: This CDR3 is also generated by other DNA sequences in the sample. This chain links TRBV5-1 with TRBJ2-1, with 8 bases fitting TRBD2. V lost 3 bases to trimming and J lost 0 bases; unmatched junction nucleotides: 2. The CDR3 consists of 15 residues. Germline CDR1 SGHRS, CDR2 YFSETQ. CDR3 sequence (DNA): TGCGCCAGCAGCTCAAGCGGGGGCTCCTACAATGAGCAGTTCTTC. It encodes CASSSSGGSYNEQFF.

V and J are TRBV28 and TRBJ2-3; D is perhaps TRBD2 (6 bases). This CDR3 region has 13 residues. Germline V CDR1 and CDR2: MDHEN, SYDVKM. V was clipped by 3 bases and J by 8 bases, with 12 bases between them. DNA for the CDR3: TGTGCCAGCAGTTTGGTAGCGGTGCTTACGCAGTATTTT. This codes for CASSLVAVLTQYF. Drawing the rest from reference TRBV28 and TRBJ2-3, the complete variable domain is DVKVTQSSRYLVKRTGEKVFLECVQDMDHENMFWYRQDPGLGLRLIYFSYDVKMKEKGDIPEGYSVSREKKERFSLILESASTNQTSMYLCASSLVAVLTQYFGPGTRLTVL.

The V gene is TRBV15, the J gene TRBJ1-2, with TRBD1 matching 10 bases. Trimming removed 1 base from V and 8 bases from J; junction bases left unmatched: 4. The V gene's germline CDR1 is LNHNV and CDR2 YYDKDF (reference sequence). The CDR3 loop spans 14 amino acids. CDR3 loop: CATSRGQGASGYTF. The CDR3 DNA follows: TGTGCCACCAGCAGAGGACAGGGGGCCAGCGGCTACACCTTC.

The rearrangement links TRBV4-1 to TRBJ1-5; D might be TRBD1 (6 bases). With 3 bases removed from V and 9 bases from J, the gap between germline ends came to 18 bases. Per the germline V gene, CDR1 is MGHRA and CDR2 is YSYEKL. The CDR3 consists of 15 residues. The CDR3 spells CASSQETGQGGPQHF. CDR3 DNA: TGCGCCAGCAGCCAGGAAACGGGACAAGGAGGGCCCCAGCATTTT.

The rearrangement joins TRBV5-8 to TRBJ2-3; the match to TRBD2 covers 11 bases. After removal of 0 bases from V and 0 bases from J, the junction contained 3 bases not matched to a gene. This CDR3 comprises 17 residues. Germline V gene lookup returns CDR1 SGHTS and CDR2 YDEGEE. The CDR3 protein is CASSLEGTSGSTDTQYF. CDR3 nucleotide sequence: TGTGCCAGCAGCTTGGAAGGGACTAGCGGTAGCACAGATACGCAGTATTTT.